Presented here are 13 T cell receptor beta chains from one specimen sequenced in a study of T cells in localized non-small cell lung cancer. The table came from immunoSEQ multiplex PCR; TCRdb's copy has only in-frame clones and leaves some out. The sample lists several thousand clones, about 30% occurring once. The sample was lung tumor tissue, taken before any cancer treatment. The receptor set was obtained from a male donor older than 55 with stage I lung adenocarcinoma.

This clone was seen only a few times. V is TRBV11-3 and J is TRBJ1-1; D might be TRBD1 (6 bases). The CDR3 is 14 residues long. Trimming removed 5 bases at V and 7 bases at J, with 17 bases between. The germline V gene encodes CDR1 SGHNT and CDR2 YENEEA. The CDR3 region is CASSPGLGGLEAFF. CDR3 DNA: TGTGCCAGCAGCCCCGGACTGGGGGGGCTTGAAGCTTTCTTT.

In its sample, this clone was seen a few times. The chain carries TRBV11-3 and TRBJ2-5, with TRBD2 matching over 13 bases. Germline CDR1 reads SGHNT; CDR2 reads YENEEA. The ends lost 6 bases at V and 3 bases at J; junction bases unmatched: 4. The CDR3 runs 15 residues. The CDR3 DNA sequence: TGTGCCAGCAGATCCGGACTAGCGGGAGAAGAGACCCAGTACTTC. This gives the protein CASRSGLAGEETQYF.

This clone was recorded a few times. This chain links TRBV6-8 with TRBJ1-2, with D possibly being TRBD1 (6 bases). V was cut by 4 bases and J by 2 bases, with 14 bases left in between. The CDR3 length is 15 residues. Germline CDR1 and CDR2: MNHGY and SAAAGT. This chain's CDR3 is CASSSHSTGNYGYTF. The DNA of the CDR3 is TGTGCCAGCAGTTCCCACTCGACAGGAAACTATGGCTACACCTTC.

The rearrangement uses TRBV28 and TRBJ1-1; no clear D. Germline V gives CDR1 MDHEN, CDR2 SYDVKM. V lost 6 bases and J 10 bases, leaving 15 bases between the germline ends. The CDR3 spans 12 residues. The CDR3 here is CASSLGSYGAFF. For the CDR3, the DNA is TGTGCCAGCAGCCTCGGGTCTTACGGAGCTTTCTTT.

This clone has only a few counts. V is TRBV6-7 and J is TRBJ1-1, with a tentative D call TRBD1 (5 bases). TRBV6-7 is noted as an ORF with a role that remains uncertain. Trimming stripped 11 bases from V and 0 bases from J, with 7 bases between. The CDR3 has 11 amino acids. The CDR3 is CAGGVNTEAFF. The CDR3 DNA reads as TGTGCCGGGGGAGTGAACACTGAAGCTTTCTTT.

This clone is deemed medium-sized. J is TRBJ2-5 and V is TRBV6-8; 14 bases agree with TRBD2. The germline CDR1 and CDR2 sequences are MNHGY and SAAAGT. The junction had 11 bases not matched to a gene; V was cut back by 0 bases and J by 5 bases. The CDR3 has 19 residues. The CDR3 loop reads CASSYSPGLAGVAWETQYF. Here the CDR3 DNA reads TGTGCCAGCAGTTACTCTCCGGGACTAGCGGGAGTGGCTTGGGAGACCCAGTACTTC.

The gene calls are TRBV10-2 and TRBJ2-2; D perhaps matches TRBD2 (6 bases). This CDR3 region has 16 residues. CDR1 and CDR2 from the germline V gene are WSHSY and SAAADI. V gave up 8 bases and J gave up 0 bases, with 16 bases separating them. For the CDR3, the DNA is TGCGCCAGCTTGCTTGGGGACTTACCGAACACCGGGGAGCTGTTTTTT. It yields the protein CASLLGDLPNTGELFF.

The chain employs TRBV11-3 and TRBJ1-1, with D unresolved. The length of the CDR3 is 15 residues. The germline V and J ends were trimmed by 3 bases and 0 bases, with 11 bases remaining between them. The germline V gene encodes CDR1 SGHNT and CDR2 YENEEA. CDR3: CASSFLILMNTEAFF. The CDR3 DNA reads TGTGCCAGCAGCTTTTTGATACTGATGAACACTGAAGCTTTCTTT.

The chain links TRBV18 to TRBJ1-4, with TRBD1 identical over 7 bases. Germline CDR1 reads KGHSH; CDR2 reads LQKENI. CDR3 length equals 14 residues. V lost 4 bases and J lost 2; bases outside the gene matches: 1. CDR3 DNA: TGTGCCAGCTCACAGGACAGGACTAATGAAAAACTGTTTTTT. The encoded protein is CASSQDRTNEKLFF. Full variable domain (outside the CDR3, taken from reference TRBV18 and TRBJ1-4): NAGVMQNPRHLVRRRGQEARLRCSPMKGHSHVYWYRQLPEEGLKFMVYLQKENIIDESGMPKERFSAEFPKEGPSILRIQQVVRGDSAAYFCASSQDRTNEKLFFGSGTQLSVL.

This chain links TRBV28 with TRBJ1-2; 7 positions match TRBD1. The germline V gene has CDR1 MDHEN and CDR2 SYDVKM. Trimming cost V 6 bases and J 8 bases; bases outside gene matches: 9. This CDR3 is built from 13 residues. The chain's CDR3 is CASRGAGGGGYTF. The CDR3 nucleotides read TGTGCCAGCAGAGGGGCAGGGGGTGGAGGCTACACCTTC.

This clone is judged medium-sized. The J gene is TRBJ2-1, the V gene TRBV6-7; D not certain. TRBV6-7 has ORF status, its function being uncertain. Deletions cut 6 bases from V and 3 bases from J, with 3 bases between. The CDR3 loop spans 11 amino acids. The CDR3 loop is CASSFYNEQFF. The CDR3 DNA is TGTGCCAGCAGCTTCTACAATGAGCAGTTCTTC.

The chain carries TRBV28 and TRBJ1-4, with D maybe TRBD1 (5 bases). CDR1 and CDR2 (germline): MDHEN, SYDVKM. The ends were cut back, 5 bases at V and 7 bases at J, with 17 bases in the middle. The CDR3 sequence is 15 residues long. Here the CDR3 reads CASSATPQAREKLFF. The CDR3 nucleotides read TGTGCCAGCAGTGCCACACCACAGGCCCGTGAAAAACTGTTTTTT.

The chain joins TRBV18 to TRBJ1-1, with 9 bases lining up with TRBD1. This CDR3 contains 14 residues. V shed 4 bases, J shed 3 bases, and the junction held 3 bases outside the gene matches. CDR1 and CDR2 (germline): KGHSH, LQKENI. The CDR3 here is CASSRTGDDTEAFF. CDR3 coding DNA: TGTGCCAGCTCACGGACAGGGGACGACACTGAAGCTTTCTTT.